These 30 T cell receptor beta chains originate from one sample sequenced in a study of tumor and adjacent non-tumor tissue in lung cancer (dated by TCRdb to 2017 to 2018). Library creation used multiplex PCR. Sequencing used an Illumina HiSeq 2500. TCRbeta libraries were built by three rounds of nested PCR using primers (Table S4), following protocols modified from ARM-PCR. TCRdb handled the public reads itself, with Q25 trimming in fastp and clone calling in MiXCR, and kept productive beta chains. Each entry merges the rows of one CDR3 protein and shows their most common DNA and genes. This sample has approximately 68,000 distinct CDR3 sequences in its table, and around three quarters of those were observed once. About 30% of the sample goes to the ten largest clones. RNA was extracted from bulk unsorted tissue and checked for quality with a NanoDrop ND-1000 and an Agilent 2100. The sample comprised lung tumor tissue. Every receptor here comes from a man between 60 and 70 years old with non-small cell lung cancer.

About this clonotype itself: The junction does not match germline at one end; this may be a read error. This rearrangement joins TRBV10-1 to TRBJ2-2; a weak D match, TRBD1 (6 bases). The CDR3 is 15 residues long. CDR1 and CDR2 (germline): WNHNN, SYGVQD (reference sequence). The CDR3 coding sequence is TGCGCCAGCAGTCGGGACACGGGGAACACCGGGGAGCCGTTTTTT. Translating it yields CASSRDTGNTGEPFF.

A word on this clonotype: A much more abundant neighbour one base away suggests this may be a read error. The conserved closing phenylalanine or tryptophan is absent in this CDR3, likely reflecting a read error. The gene calls are TRBV12-3 or TRBV12-4 and TRBJ1-5, with D possibly TRBD1 on 5 matching bases. The CDR3 length is 13 residues. Between the trimmed V and J ends, which lost 9 bases and 3 bases, there was a span of 12 bases. The CDR3 DNA reads as TGTGCCAGTCGGGGCACACCCAATCAGCCCCAGCATGTT. Translating gives CASRGTPNQPQHV.

The rearrangement uses TRBV29-1 and TRBJ2-4; 9 positions agree with TRBD1. Per the germline V gene, CDR1 is SQVTM and CDR2 is ANQGSEA. Trimming removed 7 bases from V and 6 bases from J; junction bases left unmatched: 4. This CDR3 is 12 amino acids long. Here the CDR3 reads CSARDRVNIQYF. CDR3 nucleotide sequence: TGCAGCGCTAGGGACAGGGTAAACATTCAGTACTTC.

This chain connects TRBV14 to TRBJ2-3; D is possibly TRBD1 (5 bases). The germline gives CDR1 SGHDN, CDR2 FVKESK. Trimming removed 2 bases at V and 6 bases at J, with 24 bases between. The CDR3 loop spans 18 amino acids. The DNA of the CDR3 is TGTGCCAGCAGCCAAATGGGGCTTGGAGTCGCAGTCACGGATACGCAGTATTTT. Its translation is CASSQMGLGVAVTDTQYF.

The chain carries TRBV24-1 and TRBJ2-1, with D tentatively TRBD2 (5 bases). The CDR3 is 10 amino acids. V was cut by 11 bases and J by 7 bases, with 8 bases left in between. CDR1 is KGHDR and CDR2 is SFDVKD in the germline V gene. CDR3 amino acids: CAKGGNEQFF. CDR3 sequence (DNA): TGTGCCAAAGGCGGGAATGAGCAGTTCTTC.

Concerning this clonotype itself: A read error may be the cause here, since a much bigger clone is one base away. The V call is TRBV28, the J call TRBJ1-1, with TRBD1 matching over 8 bases. This CDR3 is built from 14 residues. Trimming took 4 bases from V and 11 from J; bases not matched to a gene: 12. The germline gives CDR1 MDHEN, CDR2 SYDVKM. In nucleotides, the CDR3 is TGTGCCAGCAGTTGGGGGGGACAGGAGATACGGGCTTTCTTT. Encoded protein: CASSWGGQEIRAFF.

This chain connects TRBV20-1 to TRBJ2-6; TRBD2 matches 7 bases. The CDR3 has 18 residues. The germline gives CDR1 DFQATT, CDR2 SNEGSKA (reference sequence). CDR3 residues: CRRQVGGKKVTGANVLTF. CDR3 DNA sequence: TGCAGGAGACAAGTGGGAGGGAAAAAAGTAACTGGGGCCAACGTCCTGACTTTC.

In the case of this clonotype: This CDR3 fails to terminate in the conserved phenylalanine or tryptophan, so it likely reflects a read error. V is TRBV11-3 and J is TRBJ2-3; D gene uncertain. Germline V gene lookup returns CDR1 SGHNT and CDR2 YENEEA. The CDR3 sequence is 12 residues long. V lost 7 bases and J 2 bases, leaving 7 bases between the germline ends. The CDR3 spells CASNFHTDTQYL. CDR3 in DNA: TGTGCCAGCAACTTCCACACAGATACGCAGTATCTT.

V is TRBV2 and J is TRBJ2-5; 7 nucleotides align to TRBD1. The CDR3 totals 13 residues. The trim removed 7 bases at V and 3 bases at J, leaving 5 bases unmatched. Germline CDR1 reads SNHLY; CDR2 reads FYNNEI. The CDR3: CASIRDSKETQYF. DNA for the CDR3: TGTGCCAGCATCCGGGACAGTAAAGAGACCCAGTACTTC.

Turning to this clonotype: As the CDR3 is not closed by the conserved phenylalanine or tryptophan, this likely results from a read error. In DNA, the CDR3 is TGCAGCGCCTCGACAGGGAGGGACAATGAAGCTTTCTAT. It codes for CSASTGRDNEAFY. The rearrangement links TRBV29-1 to TRBJ1-1; TRBD1 matches at 7 bases. Trimming took 7 bases from V and 7 from J; bases not matched to a gene: 12. The CDR3 length is 13 residues. Germline values: CDR1 SQVTM, CDR2 ANQGSEA.

A word on this clonotype: An end of the junction differs from the germline gene, which may be a read error. The rearrangement joins TRBV6-1 to TRBJ2-7; 7 bases map to TRBD2. The CDR3 has 13 residues. Per germline, CDR1 MNHNS and CDR2 SASEGT. This CDR3 reads CVSAWEGSYEQYF. In DNA form, the CDR3 reads TGTGTCAGCGCTTGGGAGGGAAGCTACGAGCAGTACTTC.

As concerns this clonotype: It is likely a read error, because the conserved phenylalanine at the end of the CDR3 is missing. The rearrangement uses TRBV29-1 and TRBJ1-4; D perhaps matches TRBD1 (5 bases). Germline V CDR1 and CDR2: SQVTM, ANQGSEA. V dropped 6 bases and J dropped 2 bases, with 13 bases sitting between them. There are 14 residues in the CDR3. The CDR3 bases are TGCAGCGTGTGGACCGGGGGGACTAATGAAAAACTGTTTTCA. It codes for CSVWTGGTNEKLFS.

Details on this clonotype: Mismatch with germline at one junction end may stem from a read error. The rearrangement joins TRBV28 to TRBJ1-5; D not certain. The CDR3 is 13 residues long. Germline CDR1 is MDHEN and CDR2 is SYDVKM. CDR3 region: CASSQDPGQPLHF. The CDR3 DNA reads as TGTGCGAGCAGCCAAGACCCCGGCCAGCCCCTGCATTTT.

Details on this clonotype: This CDR3 fails to terminate in the conserved phenylalanine or tryptophan, so it likely reflects a read error. V and J are TRBV6-5 and TRBJ1-1, with D maybe TRBD1 (6 bases). The CDR3 has 15 amino acids. Trimming stripped 2 bases from V and 7 bases from J, with 17 bases between. Germline loops: CDR1 MNHEY, CDR2 SVGAGI. Written as DNA, the CDR3 is TGTGCCAGCAGTTACCCCCGCAGGGGTGGGGTTGAAGCTTTCTCT. Its translation is CASSYPRRGGVEAFS.

This clonotype was seen once. One end of the junction fails to match germline, which may point to a read error. The gene calls are TRBV29-1 and TRBJ2-1; D ambiguous. The germline gives CDR1 SQVTM, CDR2 ANQGSEA. The CDR3 has 11 amino acids. This CDR3 reads CSATECNEQFF. CDR3 in DNA: TGCAGCGCTACCGAGTGCAATGAGCAGTTTTTC.

This clonotype is labeled as medium-sized. This sequence joins TRBV20-1 and TRBJ2-5; TRBD1 aligns across 7 bases. CDR1 is DFQATT, CDR2 SNEGSKA, per germline (reference sequence). There are 14 residues in the CDR3. J lost 2 bases, V lost 2 bases, and 5 bases had no gene match. DNA of the CDR3: TGCAGTGCTAGATTCAGGACAGGACAAGAGACCCAGTACTTC. It encodes CSARFRTGQETQYF.

On this clonotype itself: A read error may produce the germline difference seen at one junction end. V usage is TRBV5-1 and J usage is TRBJ2-7; 8 nucleotides align to TRBD2. Looked up from germline, CDR1 is SGHRS and CDR2 is YFSETQ. The length of the CDR3 is 16 residues. In DNA, the CDR3 is TGCGCCAGCGGCTCCGGCCCGGGACTAGGGGCCAACGGGCAGTACTTT. This translates into CASGSGPGLGANGQYF. The whole variable domain, remainder taken from reference TRBV5-1 and TRBJ2-7, is KAGVTQTPRYLIKTRGQQVTLSCSPISGHRSVSWYQQTPGQGLQFLFEYFSETQRNKGNFPGRFSGRQFSNSRSEMNVSTLELGDSALYLCASGSGPGLGANGQYFGPGTRLTVT.

About this clonotype: One end of the junction is discordant with germline, which a read error may explain. The rearrangement links TRBV6-1 to TRBJ2-5, with 12 bases lining up with TRBD2. The CDR3 sequence is 15 residues long. Germline CDR1 MNHNS, CDR2 SASEGT. The CDR3 DNA reads as TGTACCAGCAGACACTCGGGACTAGCGGGAGAGACCCAGTACTTC. This sequence encodes CTSRHSGLAGETQYF.

With regard to this clonotype: The junction shows a germline mismatch at one end, possibly a read error. V gene TRBV6-1 combines with J gene TRBJ2-6, with D perhaps given as TRBD1 or TRBD2 (5 bases each). Germline CDR1 reads MNHNS; CDR2 reads SASEGT. The CDR3 contains 19 residues. CDR3 bases: TGTGCCAGCGTAAGGGATACCGTTTTTACGGACTCTGGGGCCAACGTCCTGGCTTTC. Translated: CASVRDTVFTDSGANVLAF.

J is TRBJ2-5 and V is TRBV29-1; the D is unclear. CDR1 and CDR2 from the germline V gene are SQVTM and ANQGSEA. V was clipped by 2 bases and J by 2 bases, with 6 bases between them. This CDR3 has 12 residues. CDR3 sequence (DNA): TGCAGCGTTGAATCACTTCAAGAGACCCAGTACTTC. It codes for CSVESLQETQYF.

Remarks on this clonotype: The junction departs from the called germline gene at one end, perhaps through a read error. J is TRBJ2-1 and V is TRBV6-1; D is unresolved. This CDR3 is built from 14 residues. Germline assignment: CDR1 MNHNS and CDR2 SASEGT. CDR3 DNA: TGTGCAAGCAGTGAGTACGGGCGCGGCGATGAGCAGTTCTTC. It specifies CASSEYGRGDEQFF.

The chain has TRBV6-1 and TRBJ2-1, with D possibly being TRBD1 (5 bases). V was shortened by 7 bases and J by 4 bases, with 17 bases between the two germline ends. This CDR3 contains 15 residues. Germline lookup yields CDR1 MNHNS and CDR2 SASEGT. The CDR3: CASKETWGSYNEQFF. The CDR3 DNA reads TGTGCCAGCAAGGAAACTTGGGGCTCATACAATGAGCAGTTCTTC.

The chain links TRBV28 to TRBJ2-1, with TRBD2 as a possible D gene (6 bases). V was clipped by 3 bases and J by 9 bases, with 24 bases between them. The CDR3 has 17 residues. CDR1 is MDHEN, CDR2 SYDVKM, per germline. The CDR3: CASSFPPREVGSSEQFF. In DNA form, the CDR3 reads TGTGCCAGCAGTTTCCCCCCTAGGGAGGTGGGGTCCAGTGAGCAGTTCTTC. Variable domain in full (rest from reference TRBV28 and TRBJ2-1): DVKVTQSSRYLVKRTGEKVFLECVQDMDHENMFWYRQDPGLGLRLIYFSYDVKMKEKGDIPEGYSVSREKKERFSLILESASTNQTSMYLCASSFPPREVGSSEQFFGPGTRLTVL.

This clonotype was observed at least ten times. V and J are TRBV20-1 and TRBJ2-3; tentative D call: TRBD2 (5 bases). The germline gives CDR1 DFQATT, CDR2 SNEGSKA (reference sequence). V lost 6 bases to trimming and J lost 6 bases, with 16 bases between them. The CDR3 runs 13 residues. The CDR3 DNA sequence: TGCAGTGCCGCGGGCCCGCCTCAGGATACGCAGTATTTT. Translation gives CSAAGPPQDTQYF.

The chain links TRBV20-1 to TRBJ2-1, with D maybe TRBD1 (6 bases). This CDR3 has 15 residues. The V gene's germline CDR1 is DFQATT and CDR2 SNEGSKA (reference sequence). V lost 7 bases, J lost 3 bases, and 19 bases lay in between. CDR3 DNA sequence: TGCAGTGTTAGGAGGACAGCACAGAACTACAATGAGCAGTTCTTC. Translation: CSVRRTAQNYNEQFF.

Turning to this clonotype: The junction shows a germline mismatch at one end, possibly a read error. The chain links TRBV20-1 to TRBJ1-1, with D perhaps matching TRBD1 (5 bases). CDR1 and CDR2 from the germline V gene are DFQATT and SNEGSKA (reference sequence). The CDR3 runs 11 residues. CDR3 bases: TGTAGTGCTGCTTCCGGGGACCAAGCTTTCTTT. It is translated as CSAASGDQAFF.

A note on this clonotype: Compared with germline, one end of the junction differs, possibly owing to a read error. V is TRBV5-1 and J is TRBJ2-1; 9 positions match TRBD2. The CDR3 consists of 15 residues. The germline V gene has CDR1 SGHRS and CDR2 YFSETQ. Here the CDR3 DNA reads TGTGCCAGCAGCGTTAGCGGGGGCGCCTACAATGAGCAGTTCTTC. Translated, it gives CASSVSGGAYNEQFF.

Of note for this clonotype: The junction and the germline gene differ at one end; a read error may be behind it. The rearrangement uses TRBV29-1 and TRBJ2-1; D could derive from TRBD1 or TRBD2 (5 bases each). Germline V lookup: CDR1 SQVTM, CDR2 ANQGSEA. The CDR3 is made up of 13 amino acids. CDR3 DNA sequence: TGCAGCGCTCAAGGGGAGTCCTACAATAATCAGTTATTC. Translated: CSAQGESYNNQLF.

J is TRBJ2-1 and V is TRBV13, with D possibly matching TRBD2 (6 bases). Germline CDR1 reads PRHDT; CDR2 reads FYEKMQ (reference sequence). The CDR3 is made up of 15 amino acids. The chain's CDR3 is CTNISPTRRANEQFF. As DNA, the CDR3 is TGTACCAACATCTCCCCGACTAGAAGGGCCAATGAGCAGTTCTTC.

In its sample, this clonotype was seen a few times. Lacking the conserved final phenylalanine or tryptophan, this CDR3 likely reflects a read error. V usage is TRBV20-1 and J usage is TRBJ2-7; D is perhaps TRBD1 or TRBD2 (5 bases each). Looked up from germline, CDR1 is DFQATT and CDR2 is SNEGSKA (reference sequence). Trimming took off 3 bases at V and 3 bases at J, with 12 bases between the two ends. The CDR3 spans 13 residues. As DNA, the CDR3 is TGCAGTGCTAGGGGGACCGGGGACTACGAGCAGTACCTC. Amino acids: CSARGTGDYEQYL.